The subject of this entry is one T cell receptor beta chain. The CDR3 is made up of 17 amino acids. Trimming removed 4 bases from V and 4 bases from J; junction bases left unmatched: 13. This sample is part of a study of T cell changes during pregnancy in multiple sclerosis. The data were produced by immunoSEQ multiplex PCR, yet TCRdb's version contains in-frame clones alone and is incomplete. The sample records 12,000 or so clones, roughly 80% being singletons. The input for sequencing was CD8+ T cells from peripheral blood mononuclear cells, taken after pregnancy. V usage is TRBV5-3 and J usage is TRBJ2-1; 8 nucleotides line up with TRBD2. TRBV5-3 is given ORF status, its function remaining uncertain. This sequence was found in a female donor in good health, enrolled as a control in a pregnancy study. Here the CDR3 reads CARSQLGGGGLYNEQFF. The CDR3 DNA follows: TGTGCCAGAAGCCAACTGGGGGGCGGGGGGCTATACAATGAGCAGTTCTTC.